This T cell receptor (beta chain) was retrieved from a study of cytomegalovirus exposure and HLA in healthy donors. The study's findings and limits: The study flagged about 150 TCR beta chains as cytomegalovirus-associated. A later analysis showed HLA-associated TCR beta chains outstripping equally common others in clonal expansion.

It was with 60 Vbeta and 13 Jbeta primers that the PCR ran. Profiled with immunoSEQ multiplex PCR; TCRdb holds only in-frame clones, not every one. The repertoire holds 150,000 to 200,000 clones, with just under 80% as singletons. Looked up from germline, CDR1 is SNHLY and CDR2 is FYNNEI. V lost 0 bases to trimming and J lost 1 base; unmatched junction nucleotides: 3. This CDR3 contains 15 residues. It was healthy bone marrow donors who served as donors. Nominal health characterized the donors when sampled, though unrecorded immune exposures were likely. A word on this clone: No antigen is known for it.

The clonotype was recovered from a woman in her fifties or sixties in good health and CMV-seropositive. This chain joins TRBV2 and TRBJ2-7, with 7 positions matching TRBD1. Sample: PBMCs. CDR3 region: CASSEATRGSYEQYF. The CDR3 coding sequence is TGTGCCAGCAGTGAAGCGACCAGGGGGTCCTACGAGCAGTACTTC.